The present T cell receptor (beta chain) was sequenced within a study of blood T cell repertoires in COVID-19. The table came from immunoSEQ multiplex PCR; TCRdb's copy has only in-frame clones and leaves some out. This sample has fewer than 200,000 clones, with about 90% found just once. The clonotype comes from a man in his thirties or forties with COVID-19, enrolled during active disease. The sequenced material came from peripheral blood.

The CDR3 DNA reads TGTGCCAGCAGCGTGCTCCTCGGGAATAACTACGAGCAGTACTTC. It codes for CASSVLLGNNYEQYF. The J gene is TRBJ2-7, the V gene TRBV6-5; tentatively, D is TRBD2 (5 bases). Germline V lookup: CDR1 MNHEY, CDR2 SVGAGI. The CDR3 is made up of 15 amino acids. V gave up 6 bases and J gave up 3 bases, with 18 bases separating them.